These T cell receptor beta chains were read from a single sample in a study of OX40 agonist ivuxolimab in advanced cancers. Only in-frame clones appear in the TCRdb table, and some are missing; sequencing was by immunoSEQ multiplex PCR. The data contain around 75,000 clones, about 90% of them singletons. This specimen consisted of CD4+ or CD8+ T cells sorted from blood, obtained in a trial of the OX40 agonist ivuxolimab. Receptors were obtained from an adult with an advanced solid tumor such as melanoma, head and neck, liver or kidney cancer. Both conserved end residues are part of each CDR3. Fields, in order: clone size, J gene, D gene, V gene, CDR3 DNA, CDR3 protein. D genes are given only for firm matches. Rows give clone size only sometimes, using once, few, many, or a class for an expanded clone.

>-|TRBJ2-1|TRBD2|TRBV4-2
TGTGCCAGCAGCCAAGAGAGGCGGGAGGGCCGGGATGAGCAGTTCTTC
CASSQERREGRDEQFF
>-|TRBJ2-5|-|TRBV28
TGTGCCAGCAGTTTTAATGCAGGGTCGTACCAAGAGACCCAGTACTTC
CASSFNAGSYQETQYF
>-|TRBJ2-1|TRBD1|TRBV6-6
TGTGCCAGCAGTTACTCGGGACAGGCCTACAATGAGCAGTTCTTC
CASSYSGQAYNEQFF
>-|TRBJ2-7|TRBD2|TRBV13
TGTGCCAGCAGCTCGCGGACTAGCGGGATCTCCTACGAGCAGTACTTC
CASSSRTSGISYEQYF
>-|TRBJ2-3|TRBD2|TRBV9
TGTGCCAGCAGCGTAAGTGCTAGCGGGATTCGGAGTACGCAGTATTTT
CASSVSASGIRSTQYF
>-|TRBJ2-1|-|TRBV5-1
TGCGCCAGCAGCACCGGGACTTTCAATGAGCAGTTCTTC
CASSTGTFNEQFF
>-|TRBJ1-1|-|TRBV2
TGTGCCAGCACAGTCCTTAAGAACACTGAAGCTTTCTTT
CASTVLKNTEAFF
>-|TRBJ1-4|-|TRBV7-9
TGTGCCAGCAGTTTATCCGGGTTTTTGACAAATGAAAAACTGTTTTTT
CASSLSGFLTNEKLFF
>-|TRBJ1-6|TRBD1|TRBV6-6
TGTGCCAGCAGCAACCCGCGGACAGGGCTTTCACCCCTCCACTTT
CASSNPRTGLSPLHF
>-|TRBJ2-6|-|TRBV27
TGTGCCAGCGGCACACTATCCTCTGGGGCCAACGTCCTGACTTTC
CASGTLSSGANVLTF
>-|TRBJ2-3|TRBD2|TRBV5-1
TGCGCCAGCAGCGTGGGACTAGCGGGGGTAAGCACAGATACGCAGTATTTT
CASSVGLAGVSTDTQYF
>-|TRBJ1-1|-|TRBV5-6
TGTGCCAGCAGCTTGGGCAGACGGGCAACTGAAGCTTTCTTT
CASSLGRRATEAFF
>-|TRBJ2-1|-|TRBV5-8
TGTGCCAGCACCTCTTTCCCGGGGGAGCAGTTCTTC
CASTSFPGEQFF
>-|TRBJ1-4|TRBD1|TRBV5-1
TGCGCCAGCAGCTTGGAGACAGGGTCTTATGAAAAACTGTTTTTT
CASSLETGSYEKLFF
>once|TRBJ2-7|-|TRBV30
TGTGCCTGGAGTGTAGTAACAGGGGGGGTCGACGAGCAGTACTTC
CAWSVVTGGVDEQYF
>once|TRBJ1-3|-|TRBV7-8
TGTGCCAGCAGCTACCACCGGGGGTGGGGGAGTAAACCCGGTAACTCTGGAAACACCATATATTTT
CASSYHRGWGSKPGNSGNTIYF
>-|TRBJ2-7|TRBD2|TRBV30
TGTGCCTGGACTAGCGGGTTAACCTACGAGCAGTACTTC
CAWTSGLTYEQYF
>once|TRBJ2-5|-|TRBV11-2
TGTGCCAGCAGCTTAGTAGGGGGTTCAGAGACCCAGTACTTC
CASSLVGGSETQYF
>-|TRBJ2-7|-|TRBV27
TGTGCCAGCAGTGTCCGTCCAAACTCCTACGAGCAGTACTTC
CASSVRPNSYEQYF
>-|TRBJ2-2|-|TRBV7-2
TGTGCCAGCAGCCCCTCAGGACGGGCCGGGGAGCTGTTTTTT
CASSPSGRAGELFF
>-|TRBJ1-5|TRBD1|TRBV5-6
TGTGCCAGCAGCTCGACAGGGGGTCCCCAGCATTTT
CASSSTGGPQHF
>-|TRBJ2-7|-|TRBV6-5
TGTGCTGTCAGTGGCGGGGGCAAGCACGAGCAGTACTTC
CAVSGGGKHEQYF
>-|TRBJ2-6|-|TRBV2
TGTGCCAGCAGTCTAACAGGGTCAGCTGGGGCCAACGTCCTGACTTTC
CASSLTGSAGANVLTF
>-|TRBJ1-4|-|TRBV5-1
TGCGCCAGCAGCTTGGCCCCTAATGAAAAACTGTTTTTT
CASSLAPNEKLFF
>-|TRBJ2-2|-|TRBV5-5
TGTGCCAGCAGCATGACAGGGAACACCGGGGAGCTGTTTTTT
CASSMTGNTGELFF
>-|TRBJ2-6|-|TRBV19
TGTGCCAGTAGACCGCAAAACAGGGCGCCTGGGGCCAACGTCCTGACTTTC
CASRPQNRAPGANVLTF
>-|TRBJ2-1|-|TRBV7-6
TGTGCCAGCAGCCTCACGGTGGGGGAGAATGAGCAGTTCTTC
CASSLTVGENEQFF
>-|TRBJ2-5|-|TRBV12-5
TGTGCTAGTGCCCACAGGGCCGGGGGAGAGACCCAGTACTTC
CASAHRAGGETQYF
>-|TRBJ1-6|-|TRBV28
TGTGCCAGCAGCAGACAGAATTCACCCCTCCACTTT
CASSRQNSPLHF
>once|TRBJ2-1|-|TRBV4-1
TGCGCCAGCACCCCCCTGTGGTACAATGAGCAGTTCTTC
CASTPLWYNEQFF
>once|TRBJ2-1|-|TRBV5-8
TGTGCCAGCAGCTCACTTAGCTTTAACAATGAGCAGTTCTTC
CASSSLSFNNEQFF
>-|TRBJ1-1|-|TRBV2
TGTGCCAGCCCAAAGCGGGAAAACACTGAAGCTTTCTTT
CASPKRENTEAFF
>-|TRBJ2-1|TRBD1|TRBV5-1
TGCGCCAGCAGCTTGGCGAGGACAGGGGTGCCCAATGAGCAGTTCTTC
CASSLARTGVPNEQFF
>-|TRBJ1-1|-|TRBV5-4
TGTGCCAGCAGCTTGTATGCAGGGACTGAAGCTTTCTTT
CASSLYAGTEAFF
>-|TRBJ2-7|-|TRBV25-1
TGTGCCAGCAGTGAGCGGGGCAGAGCCTACGAGCAGTACTTC
CASSERGRAYEQYF
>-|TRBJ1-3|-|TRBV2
TGTGCCAGCGGGGTGGTGGGAAACACCATATATTTT
CASGVVGNTIYF
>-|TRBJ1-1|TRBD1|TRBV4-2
TGTGCCAGCAGCACCAACGTAAACAGGGGCGCGGACACTGAAGCTTTCTTT
CASSTNVNRGADTEAFF
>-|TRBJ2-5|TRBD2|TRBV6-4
TGTGCCAGCAGTGACCTAGCGGGGGGGGAGACCCAGTACTTC
CASSDLAGGETQYF
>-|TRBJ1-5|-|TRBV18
TGTGCCAGCTCACCAGGGGATAGCAATCAGCCCCAGCATTTT
CASSPGDSNQPQHF
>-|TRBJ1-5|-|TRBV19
TGTGCCAGTTTGGCCCGGGGATCGGGCAATCAGCCCCAGCATTTT
CASLARGSGNQPQHF
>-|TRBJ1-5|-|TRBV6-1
TGTGCCAGCAGCGGGACAAGCAATCAGCCCCAGCATTTT
CASSGTSNQPQHF
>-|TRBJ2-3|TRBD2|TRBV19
TGTGCCAGTAGTAATGAGGCTAGCGGGAGAACAGATACGCAGTATTTT
CASSNEASGRTDTQYF
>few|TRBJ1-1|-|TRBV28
TGTGCCAGCAGTTCCCGAATAGCTTTCTTT
CASSSRIAFF
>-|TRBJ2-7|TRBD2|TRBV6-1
TGTGCCAGCAGTGAAAGGGGACTAGCGGGAGGTCTCGTAGGGGAGCAGTACTTC
CASSERGLAGGLVGEQYF
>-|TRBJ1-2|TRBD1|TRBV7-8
TGTGCCAGCAGCTTGGGACAGGTTTCCTATGGCTACACCTTC
CASSLGQVSYGYTF
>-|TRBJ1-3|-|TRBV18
TGTGCCAGCTCACCAAACAGGCAGGTGGCGGGAAACACCATATATTTT
CASSPNRQVAGNTIYF
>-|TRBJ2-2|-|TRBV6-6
TGTGCCAGCAGTTACGACGGAAACACCGGGGAGCTGTTTTTT
CASSYDGNTGELFF
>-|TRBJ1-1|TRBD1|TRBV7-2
TGTGCCAGCAGCCCAGGGGGCGCGTGGACTGAAGCTTTCTTT
CASSPGGAWTEAFF